The present TCR beta chain was sequenced within a study of CD8 T cells in Susac syndrome. Sequencing of TCR beta was carried out in blood CD8+ and CD4+ T cells. Matched for age and sex, the controls were healthy donors. Negative isolation yielded the CD8+ and CD4+ T cells, while FACS enriched the TEMRA cells. cDNA came from approximately 0.5 to 1 ug RNA primed by random hexamers. The authors amplified TCR beta CDR3 across 54 Vbeta and 13 Jbeta using immunoSEQ multiplex PCR. TCRdb used MiXCR to reprocess the immunoSEQ multiplex PCR reads, holding one entry per CDR3 protein. The sample has 150,000 to 200,000 distinct CDR3 sequences, just under 95% seen once. Sequencing was performed on CD4+ T cells from PBMCs. The clonotype originates from a human donor in good health.

The CDR3 DNA follows: TGTGCCAGCGACGCGACCCAACGGGGCTATGGCTACACCTTC. Translating gives CASDATQRGYGYTF. The V call is TRBV6-2 or TRBV6-3, the J call TRBJ1-2, with D unresolved. CDR1 is MNHEY, CDR2 SVGEGT, per germline. Trimming pared 8 bases from V and 4 bases from J, leaving 17 bases between. The CDR3 is 14 residues long.